This T cell receptor (beta chain) was captured in a study of blood T cells in healthy people across ages. Only a few counts were recorded for this clonotype. The CDR3 runs to 15 residues. Germline V lookup: CDR1 SGHAT, CDR2 FQNNGV. Germline trimming cut 1 base from V and 2 bases from J; bases unmatched to any gene: 5. The second PCR ran about 7 to 12 cycles with a sample-barcoded 5' primer and J-beta primers. MiXCR, run by TCRdb on the 5' RACE reads, gives a single entry per CDR3 protein. The data hold 760,000 or so distinct CDR3 sequences, with 25% observed a single time. This same sample was also taken into another study, of T cells of mothers and their children.

The V call is TRBV11-2, the J call TRBJ2-7; 7 bases map to TRBD2. The material sequenced was blood. This sequence originates from a boy between 10 and 17 years old in good health. The DNA for the CDR3 is TGTGCCAGCAGCTTAGGTTTGCGGGGGACCTACGAGCAGTACTTC. It specifies CASSLGLRGTYEQYF.